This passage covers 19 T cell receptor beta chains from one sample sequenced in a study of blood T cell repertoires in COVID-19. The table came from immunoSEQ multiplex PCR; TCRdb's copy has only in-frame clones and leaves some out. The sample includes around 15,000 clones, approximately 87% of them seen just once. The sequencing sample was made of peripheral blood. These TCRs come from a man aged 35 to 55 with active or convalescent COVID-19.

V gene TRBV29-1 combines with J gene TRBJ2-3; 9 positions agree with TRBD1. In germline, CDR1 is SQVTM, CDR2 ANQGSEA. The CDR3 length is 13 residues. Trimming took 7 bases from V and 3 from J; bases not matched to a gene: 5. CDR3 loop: CSGSGTGTDTQYF. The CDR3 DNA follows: TGCAGCGGTTCCGGGACAGGGACAGATACGCAGTATTTT.

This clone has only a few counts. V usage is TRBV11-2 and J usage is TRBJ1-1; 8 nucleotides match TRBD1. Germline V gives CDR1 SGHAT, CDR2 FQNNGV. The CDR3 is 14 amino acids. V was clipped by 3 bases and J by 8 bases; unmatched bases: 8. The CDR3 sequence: CASSFTLWDREAFF. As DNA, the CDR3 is TGTGCCAGCAGCTTTACCCTTTGGGACAGGGAAGCTTTCTTT.

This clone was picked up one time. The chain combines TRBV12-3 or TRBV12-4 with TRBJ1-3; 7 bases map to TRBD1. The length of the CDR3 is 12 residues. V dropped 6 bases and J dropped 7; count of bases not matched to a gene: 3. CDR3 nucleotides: TGTGCCAGCAGACACAGGGGCAACACCATATATTTT. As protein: CASRHRGNTIYF.

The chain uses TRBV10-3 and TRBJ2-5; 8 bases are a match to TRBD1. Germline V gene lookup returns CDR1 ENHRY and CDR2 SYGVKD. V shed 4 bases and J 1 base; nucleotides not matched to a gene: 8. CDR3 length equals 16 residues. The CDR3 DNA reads TGTGCCATCAGTGTAACTGGACAGGGCCTCCAAGAGACCCAGTACTTC. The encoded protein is CAISVTGQGLQETQYF.

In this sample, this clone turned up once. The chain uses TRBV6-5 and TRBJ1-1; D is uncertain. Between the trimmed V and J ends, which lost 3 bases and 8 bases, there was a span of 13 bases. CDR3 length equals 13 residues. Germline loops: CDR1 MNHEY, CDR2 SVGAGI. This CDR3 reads CASSYNERREAFF. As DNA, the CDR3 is TGTGCCAGCAGTTATAACGAGAGGAGAGAAGCTTTCTTT.

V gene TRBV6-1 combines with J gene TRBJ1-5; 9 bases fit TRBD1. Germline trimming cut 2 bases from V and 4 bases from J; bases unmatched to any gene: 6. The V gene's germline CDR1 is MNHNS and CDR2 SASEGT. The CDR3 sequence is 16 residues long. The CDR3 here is CASSEHEGQGNQPQHF. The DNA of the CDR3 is TGTGCCAGCAGTGAACATGAGGGACAGGGAAATCAGCCCCAGCATTTT.

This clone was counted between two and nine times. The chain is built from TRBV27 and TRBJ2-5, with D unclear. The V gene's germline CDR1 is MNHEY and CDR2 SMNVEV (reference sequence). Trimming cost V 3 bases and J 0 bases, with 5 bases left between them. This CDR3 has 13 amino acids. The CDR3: CASSFSYQETQYF. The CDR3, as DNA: TGTGCCAGCAGTTTTTCGTACCAAGAGACCCAGTACTTC.

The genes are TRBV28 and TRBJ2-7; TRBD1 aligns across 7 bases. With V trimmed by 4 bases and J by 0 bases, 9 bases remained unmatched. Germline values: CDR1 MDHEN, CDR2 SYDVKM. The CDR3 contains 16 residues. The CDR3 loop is CASSSPRGHSSYEQYF. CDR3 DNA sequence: TGTGCCAGCAGTTCACCGAGGGGGCACAGCTCCTACGAGCAGTACTTC.

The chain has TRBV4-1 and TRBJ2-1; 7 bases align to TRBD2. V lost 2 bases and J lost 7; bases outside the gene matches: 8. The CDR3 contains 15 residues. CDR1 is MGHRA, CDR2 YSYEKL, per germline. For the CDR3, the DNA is TGCGCCAGCAGCCAAAGTCCAGCGGGGCGGAATGAGCAGTTCTTC. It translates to CASSQSPAGRNEQFF.

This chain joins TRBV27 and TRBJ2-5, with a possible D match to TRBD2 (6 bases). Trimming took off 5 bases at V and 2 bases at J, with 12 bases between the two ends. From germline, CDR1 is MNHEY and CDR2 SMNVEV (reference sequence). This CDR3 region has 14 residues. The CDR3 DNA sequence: TGTGCCAGCAGTGAACGGGACTTGCAAGAGACCCAGTACTTC. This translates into CASSERDLQETQYF.

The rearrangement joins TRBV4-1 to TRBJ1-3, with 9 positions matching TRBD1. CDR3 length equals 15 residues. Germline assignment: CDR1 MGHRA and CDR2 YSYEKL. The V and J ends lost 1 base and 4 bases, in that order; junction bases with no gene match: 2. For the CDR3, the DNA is TGCGCCAGCAGCCAAGGACAGGGGGGCGGAAACACCATATATTTT. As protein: CASSQGQGGGNTIYF.

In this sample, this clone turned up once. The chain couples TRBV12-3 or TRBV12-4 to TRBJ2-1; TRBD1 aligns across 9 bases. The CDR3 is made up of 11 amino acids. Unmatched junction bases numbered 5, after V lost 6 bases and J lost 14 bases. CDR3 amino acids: CASRDRGWKFF. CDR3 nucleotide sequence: TGTGCCAGCAGGGACAGGGGATGGAAGTTCTTC.

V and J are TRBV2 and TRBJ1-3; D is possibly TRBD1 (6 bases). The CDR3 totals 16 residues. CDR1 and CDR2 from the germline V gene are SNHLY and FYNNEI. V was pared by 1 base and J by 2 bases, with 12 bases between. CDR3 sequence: CASSEGLGAAGNTIYF. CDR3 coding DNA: TGTGCCAGCAGTGAAGGGTTGGGGGCAGCTGGAAACACCATATATTTT.

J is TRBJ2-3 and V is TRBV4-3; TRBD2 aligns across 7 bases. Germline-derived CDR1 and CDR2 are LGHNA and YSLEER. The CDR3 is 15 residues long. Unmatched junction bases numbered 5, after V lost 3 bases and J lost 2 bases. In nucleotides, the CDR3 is TGCGCCAGCAGCCATGCTAGCGGCCCCACAGATACGCAGTATTTT. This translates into CASSHASGPTDTQYF.

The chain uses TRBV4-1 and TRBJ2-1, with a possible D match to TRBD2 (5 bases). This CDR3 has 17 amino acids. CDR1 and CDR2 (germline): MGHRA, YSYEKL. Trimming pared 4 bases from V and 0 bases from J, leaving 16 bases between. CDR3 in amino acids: CASSPSSAGHSYNEQFF. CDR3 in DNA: TGCGCCAGCAGCCCATCCTCGGCGGGCCACTCCTACAATGAGCAGTTCTTC.

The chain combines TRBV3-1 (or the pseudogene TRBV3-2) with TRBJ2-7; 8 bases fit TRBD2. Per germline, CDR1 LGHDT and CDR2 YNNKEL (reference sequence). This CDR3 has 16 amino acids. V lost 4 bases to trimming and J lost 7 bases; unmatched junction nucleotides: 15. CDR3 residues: CASSLWSGLDSREQYF. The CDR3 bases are TGTGCCAGCAGCCTCTGGTCGGGACTAGACTCCCGAGAGCAGTACTTC.

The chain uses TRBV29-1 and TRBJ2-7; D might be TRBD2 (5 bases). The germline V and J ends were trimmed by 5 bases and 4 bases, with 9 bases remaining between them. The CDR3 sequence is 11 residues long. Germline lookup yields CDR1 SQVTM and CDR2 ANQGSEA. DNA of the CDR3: TGCAGCGTTACGGGAAAGTACGAGCAGTACTTC. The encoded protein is CSVTGKYEQYF.

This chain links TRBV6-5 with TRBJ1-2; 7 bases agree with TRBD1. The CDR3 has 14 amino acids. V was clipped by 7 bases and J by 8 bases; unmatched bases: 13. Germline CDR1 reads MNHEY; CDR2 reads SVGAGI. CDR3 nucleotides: TGTGCCAGCACGAAGAACAGGGGTCTTCGGGGCTACACCTTC. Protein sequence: CASTKNRGLRGYTF.

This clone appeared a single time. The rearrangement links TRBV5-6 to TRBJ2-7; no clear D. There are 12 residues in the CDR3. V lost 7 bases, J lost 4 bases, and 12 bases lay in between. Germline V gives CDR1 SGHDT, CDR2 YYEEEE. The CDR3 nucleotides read TGTGCCAGCTCAAAGACGGGTTACGAGCAGTACTTC. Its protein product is CASSKTGYEQYF.